This TCR beta chain was observed in a study of T cells in Graves' hyperthyroidism and ophthalmopathy. General study findings and limits: Most clonotypes expanded in the thyroid (above 0.001) were also present in blood.

The trim removed 2 bases at V and 2 bases at J, leaving 13 bases unmatched. The germline CDR1 and CDR2 sequences are PRHDT and FYEKMQ (reference sequence). The CDR3 loop spans 20 amino acids. Regions amplified from RNA transcripts were the TCR beta CDR3 regions. RT-PCR in the first round (using the HTBI primer set) targeted the TCR CDR3. MiXCR, run by TCRdb on the multiplex PCR reads, gives a single entry per CDR3 protein. The sample has approximately 640,000 distinct CDR3 sequences, 17% seen once; the top ten hold about 16%. Absent ophthalmopathy progression within 18 months defined stable Graves' hyperthyroidism. Newly diagnosed hyperthyroidism patients aged 18 to 65 years had disease lasting under 2 months. As for this clonotype: What it binds is unknown.

The specimen was blood. This clonotype originated in a man aged 50-59 years with Graves' hyperthyroidism. V is TRBV13 and J is TRBJ2-6; 9 bases align to TRBD2. The CDR3 nucleotides read TGTGCCAGCAGCTTACAGTTCTCGGCTAGCGGGACGGCTGGGGCCAACGTCCTGACTTTC. This codes for CASSLQFSASGTAGANVLTF.